This entry describes one T cell receptor (beta chain). This clone's antigen is unknown. It has no much larger one-base neighbor in the sample; base qualities were not kept. Each collaborating institution followed its own protocols to collect whole blood in K2EDTA tubes. For TCRbeta analysis, collaborators shipped samples as frozen whole blood, isolated PBMCs, or DNA extracted from either of those sample types. TCRbeta CDR3 regions were amplified from genomic DNA using the immunoSEQ Assay, a bias-controlled multiplex PCR. In the source study's methods: The number of nucleated cells in each sample was estimated from the amplification of reference gene primers within the assay. To quantify the absolute abundance of each unique TCRbeta CDR3 rearrangement, sequence reads were collapsed and filtered. For each sample, productive Simpson clonality was calculated as the square root of Simpson's diversity index over productive rearrangements. TCRdb carries this immuneACCESS record with in-frame sequences only. Its versions omit some clonotypes, under half of them owing to an unresolved V gene in the studies checked, with the rest unexplained. That table is the source of V, J and clone size, and D and trimming were worked out from the DNA. The sample includes about 150,000 clones, with less than 90% observed a single time. More than 2% of the sample is taken by the ten largest.

This sample stems from a study of blood T cell repertoires in COVID-19 (dated by TCRdb to about 2020). General notes on the study: Samples from collaborators originated in the United States, Italy and Spain and spanned both the acute and convalescent phases of COVID-19. The samples were drawn from the first 160 participants of the ongoing ImmuneRACE study and from over 950 subjects provided by 6 global collaborators. HLA class I and class II types, where available, came from metadata supplied by the sample provider rather than from assay-based typing. The prospective study material was composed of cDNA or gDNA derived from T cells, B-cell-depleted T cells, or PBMCs. Sample metadata almost always included a de-identified subject ID, COVID-19 status, age in years and sex. Deeply sampled blood TCRbeta repertoires from subjects exposed to, actively infected with, or recovered from COVID-19 were included in the dataset. The repertoires were made available in a free public database intended to serve as a resource for research on the immune response to SARS-CoV-2.

General conclusions and limits of the study: The quantity of clinical and demographic metadata differed by source and by participant and was supplied without curation.

The cysteine opens and the phenylalanine closes a CDR3 of 14 amino acids. Kept here is only the CDR3 DNA, which spans 42 bases and is read in frame from base 1. Trimming costs V 5 bases and J 9 bases, and their ends lie 14 bases apart. The germline V gene encodes CDR1 SGHTA and CDR2 FQGNSA. Recombination joined TRBV7-2 with TRBJ1-6; the D gene cannot be named for sure. The receptor's source is an older woman with acute or convalescent COVID-19. The material sequenced was peripheral blood. The CDR3: CASSLLEFRSPLHF. In nucleotide form, the sequence is TGTGCCAGCAGCCTATTGGAGTTCCGTTCACCCCTCCACTTT.